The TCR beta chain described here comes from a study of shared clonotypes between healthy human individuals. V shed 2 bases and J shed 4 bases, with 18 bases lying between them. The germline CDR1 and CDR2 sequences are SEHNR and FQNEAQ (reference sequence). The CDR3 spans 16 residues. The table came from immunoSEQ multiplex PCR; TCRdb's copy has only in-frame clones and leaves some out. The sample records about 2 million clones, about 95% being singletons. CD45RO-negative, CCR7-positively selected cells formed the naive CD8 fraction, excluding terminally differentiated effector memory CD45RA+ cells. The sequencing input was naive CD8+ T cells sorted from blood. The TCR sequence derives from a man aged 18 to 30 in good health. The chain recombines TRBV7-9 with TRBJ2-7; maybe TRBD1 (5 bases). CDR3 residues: CASSLPSGRGGYEQYF. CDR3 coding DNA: TGTGCCAGCAGCTTACCGAGTGGTAGGGGTGGTTACGAGCAGTACTTC.